The rows below give T cell receptor beta chains drawn from one sample of a study of T cell changes during pregnancy in multiple sclerosis. This table comes from immunoSEQ multiplex PCR, and its TCRdb copy is limited to in-frame clones, with some not included. This repertoire shows approximately 92,000 clones, roughly 90% found once; its top ten account for about 1.5%. The material sequenced was peripheral blood, taken in the first trimester of pregnancy. The source of these receptors is a female donor with multiple sclerosis, enrolled in a pregnancy study. The CDR3 runs from the conserved cysteine through the conserved F or W.

V gene	J gene	CDR3 protein
TRBV28	TRBJ2-7	CASSSRDRTYEQYF
TRBV2	TRBJ2-7	CASTQLGLAGPVEQYF
TRBV9	TRBJ2-6	CASSVASGSAGANVLTF
TRBV14	TRBJ1-3	CASSERQGWSGNTIYF
TRBV9	TRBJ2-7	CASSVAGDSFDYEQYF
TRBV30	TRBJ2-2	CAWNLVATTGELFF
TRBV15	TRBJ2-7	CATSRDERLAGAEQYF
TRBV2	TRBJ2-5	CASSDPRTGETQYF
TRBV5-4	TRBJ2-1	CASSLERTSVPFF
TRBV9	TRBJ1-4	CASSPRGAGGNEKLFF
TRBV28	TRBJ1-5	CASSPSAGRSNQPQHF
TRBV7-9	TRBJ2-5	CASSSQAQETQYF
TRBV19	TRBJ1-2	CASSVTGLYGYTF
TRBV5-6	TRBJ2-7	CASSFLGTASYEQYF
TRBV18	TRBJ1-3	CASSPTDSGNTIYF
TRBV2	TRBJ2-1	CASSTGKRNEQFF
TRBV6-5	TRBJ1-1	CASSLNAGQNTEAFF
TRBV5-1	TRBJ2-1	CASSLGTSGDRQFF
TRBV6-6	TRBJ1-2	CASSLDRTYGYTF
TRBV2	TRBJ2-1	CASSPGTYNEQFF
TRBV18	TRBJ2-3	CASSPSTGEPRYF
TRBV5-5	TRBJ2-7	CASSLLGVSAYEQYF
TRBV19	TRBJ2-7	CASSPTSGDYEQYF
TRBV4-3	TRBJ2-7	CASSQETSGVYEQYF
TRBV7-9	TRBJ1-5	CASSSSGTGIQPQHF
TRBV28	TRBJ2-3	CASRYRVSGTDTQYF
TRBV2	TRBJ2-7	CASSDSWGDYEQYF
TRBV19	TRBJ2-1	CASSIESGQYNEQFF
TRBV2	TRBJ1-1	CASSLQGNTEAFF
TRBV4-1	TRBJ1-2	CASSQVIVTGSSNYGYTF
TRBV19	TRBJ1-5	CASTRVGGVPQHF
TRBV7-2	TRBJ1-1	CASSFNLRGEAFF
TRBV5-1	TRBJ2-5	CASSFRGQRETQYF
TRBV11-1	TRBJ2-1	CASSKMEVRNEQFF
TRBV2	TRBJ2-1	CASSDPVSSGYIEQFF
TRBV2	TRBJ2-2	CASSDNRVGGSGELFF
TRBV6-5	TRBJ1-2	CASSPPGQGARGYTF
TRBV5-1	TRBJ2-2	CASSLDTNTGELFF
TRBV27	TRBJ2-7	CASSWTGTGYEQYF
TRBV28	TRBJ2-7	CASSLTGRSYEQYF
TRBV30	TRBJ1-5	CAWGDSGNQPQHF
TRBV19	TRBJ2-1	CASSLGQGSNEQFF
TRBV4-1	TRBJ2-1	CASSQGGLAAFSNEQFF
TRBV18	TRBJ2-7	CASSPPAAISYEQYF
TRBV7-9	TRBJ1-3	CASSSGDMSGNTIYF
TRBV11-2	TRBJ2-5	CASSSAPGLAGTQETQYF
TRBV5-1	TRBJ2-1	CASSLGLAGVYEQFF
TRBV5-1	TRBJ2-7	CASSSIEDEQYF
TRBV14	TRBJ1-2	CASSQFKTDGYTF
TRBV6-1	TRBJ2-1	CASSPQRAGYNEQFF
TRBV7-2	TRBJ1-2	CASTRDRTGDYGYTF
TRBV13	TRBJ2-5	CASSPGTRDSGTQYF
TRBV7-3	TRBJ1-1	CASSLGGLNTEAFF
TRBV28	TRBJ2-1	CASSTVNEQFF
TRBV18	TRBJ2-7	CASSPPYIAGQAYEQYF
TRBV10-2	TRBJ1-2	CASSESPRGGYGYTF
TRBV5-1	TRBJ2-7	CASSLEVWGQGFSEQYF